What follows is one T cell receptor (beta chain) and its context. Antigen: not known. The V gene's germline CDR1 is SGDLS and CDR2 YYNGEE. V shed 4 bases and J 6 bases; nucleotides not matched to a gene: 1. The CDR3 covers 13 residues. The sample originates from a study of T cell repertoires in cytomegalovirus infection. Study at large: Epitope selection comprised recently identified HLA-C-restricted CMV epitopes and well-studied HLA-B-restricted CMV epitopes. TCR beta signatures that were public indicated CMV infection and matching HLA type.

Points from the study as a whole: Pooled public TCR beta family frequency picked out CMV carriers with the relevant HLA. Dominating the ex vivo response were TCR beta clonotypes that were CMV-specific and HLA-C-restricted.

TCRdb reprocessed the reads via MiXCR and lists one record per CDR3 protein. The repertoire has under 95,000 distinct CDR3 sequences, about half of them found once; the top ten carry 93%. The TCR comes from a human donor in good health (CMV status not recorded). Some clones in this sample may be carry-over from other donors' samples. Sequenced here: CD8+ T cells from cultured PBMCs, sampled from culture after CMV antigen stimulation. V and J are TRBV9 and TRBJ2-2, with 9 nucleotides matching TRBD1. CDR3: CASSRQGAGELFF. The CDR3, as DNA: TGTGCCAGCAGCCGACAGGGGGCCGGGGAGCTGTTTTTT. Looking up the rest from reference TRBV9 and TRBJ2-2 gives the full variable domain: DSGVTQTPKHLITATGQRVTLRCSPRSGDLSVYWYQQSLDQGLQFLIQYYNGEERAKGNILERFSAQQFPDLHSELNLSSLELGDSALYFCASSRQGAGELFFGEGSRLTVL.